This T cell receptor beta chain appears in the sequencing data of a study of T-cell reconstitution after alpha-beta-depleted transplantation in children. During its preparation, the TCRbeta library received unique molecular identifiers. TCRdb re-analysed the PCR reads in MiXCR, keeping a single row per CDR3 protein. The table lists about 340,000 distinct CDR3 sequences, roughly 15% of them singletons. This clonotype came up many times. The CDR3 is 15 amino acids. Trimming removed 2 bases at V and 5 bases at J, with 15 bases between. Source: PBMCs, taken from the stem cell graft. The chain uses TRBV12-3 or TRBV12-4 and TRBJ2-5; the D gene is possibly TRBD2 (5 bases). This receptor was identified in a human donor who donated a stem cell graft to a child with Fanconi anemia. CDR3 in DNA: TGTGCCAGCAGTTTACTTACGGGGTCGAAGGAGACCCAGTACTTC. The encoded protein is CASSLLTGSKETQYF.